This T cell receptor (beta chain) was identified during a study of blood T cell repertoires in COVID-19. Germline loops: CDR1 LGHNA, CDR2 YNFKEQ. The CDR3 loop spans 20 amino acids. Trimming took 0 bases from V and 6 from J; bases not matched to a gene: 19. The assay was immunoSEQ multiplex PCR, and TCRdb's table has in-frame clones only and misses some. The table has roughly 200,000 clones, around four fifths seen once. J is TRBJ2-1 and V is TRBV4-2; 8 nucleotides line up with TRBD2. The source of this sequence is a woman in her 70s with active or convalescent COVID-19. Sequences were obtained from peripheral blood. The CDR3 DNA reads TGTGCCAGCAGCCAAGATCTTCGGGAGGGCCGCAGAACTGGGAGCAATGAGCAGTTCTTC. This codes for CASSQDLREGRRTGSNEQFF.